Shown below are 8 T cell receptor beta chains from a single sample sequenced in a study of blood T cell repertoires in COVID-19. Profiling relied on immunoSEQ multiplex PCR, and the TCRdb table lists in-frame clones only, not all of them. The table lists over 100,000 clones, 82% of them singletons, with roughly 7.7% in the top ten. Source material: peripheral blood. The receptors originated from a man between 65 and 80 years old with acute or convalescent COVID-19.

This clone was counted once. The chain combines TRBV28 with TRBJ1-2, with 10 bases identical to TRBD1. Germline CDR1 reads MDHEN; CDR2 reads SYDVKM. This CDR3 contains 14 residues. V was clipped by 4 bases and J by 7 bases; unmatched bases: 6. The CDR3 DNA is TGTGCCAGCAGTTCATCCGGGACAGGGGTTGGCTACACCTTC. Protein: CASSSSGTGVGYTF.

This chain uses TRBV18 with TRBJ1-4, with D possibly TRBD1 on 6 matching bases. V dropped 6 bases and J dropped 0 bases, with 14 bases sitting between them. Germline V gene lookup returns CDR1 KGHSH and CDR2 LQKENI. CDR3 length: 16 amino acids. Here the CDR3 reads CASSYRTASTNEKLFF. DNA for the CDR3: TGTGCCAGCTCCTACCGGACAGCTTCAACTAATGAAAAACTGTTTTTT.

V and J are TRBV5-1 and TRBJ1-1, with 10 bases aligning to TRBD1. The CDR3 is 17 amino acids. Per the germline V gene, CDR1 is SGHRS and CDR2 is YFSETQ. The junction had 13 bases not matched to a gene; V was cut back by 3 bases and J by 5 bases. CDR3 nucleotide sequence: TGCGCCAGCAGCTCCGGGGCCATCGGGACAGGGGCGACTGAAGCTTTCTTT. Translated, it gives CASSSGAIGTGATEAFF.

The chain recombines TRBV7-3 with TRBJ1-1; maybe TRBD1 (6 bases). Germline CDR1 reads SGHTA; CDR2 reads FQGTGA. Trimming shortened V by 1 base and J by 1 base, and 10 bases separated the two germline ends. This CDR3 comprises 15 residues. Here the CDR3 reads CASSLMGAANTEAFF. Here the CDR3 DNA reads TGTGCCAGCAGCTTAATGGGGGCCGCGAACACTGAAGCTTTCTTT.

V usage is TRBV25-1 and J usage is TRBJ1-5; D is possibly TRBD1 (5 bases). The CDR3 extends over 16 amino acids. The V gene lost 4 bases and the J gene lost 2 bases, with 15 bases spanning the gap. Per the germline V gene, CDR1 is MGHDK and CDR2 is SYGVNS. In DNA, the CDR3 is TGTGCCAGCAGTGGGGGTGTTGGAGGGGGCAATCAGCCCCAGCATTTT. Translating it yields CASSGGVGGGNQPQHF.

The chain recombines TRBV10-2 with TRBJ2-7, with 8 bases aligning to TRBD2. This CDR3 is built from 15 residues. CDR1 and CDR2 (germline): WSHSY, SAAADI. V lost 6 bases, J lost 7 bases, and 14 bases stayed unmatched. In DNA form, the CDR3 reads TGCGCCAGCAGCATAGCGGGACCTAGGGGTACGGAGCAGTACTTC. This sequence encodes CASSIAGPRGTEQYF.

The chain joins TRBV5-4 to TRBJ2-1; 12 nucleotides agree with TRBD2. Germline assignment: CDR1 SGHNT and CDR2 YYREEE (reference sequence). The V and J ends lost 4 bases and 10 bases, in that order; junction bases with no gene match: 12. The CDR3 totals 16 residues. The CDR3 DNA follows: TGTGCCAGCAGCGGAACCCGGACTAGCGGGACGGGAGAGCAGTTCTTC. Its protein product is CASSGTRTSGTGEQFF.

This clone appeared a few times. The chain combines TRBV27 with TRBJ2-1; 16 nucleotides align to TRBD2. Germline trimming cut 4 bases from V and 1 base from J; bases unmatched to any gene: 7. Germline CDR1 reads MNHEY; CDR2 reads SMNVEV (reference sequence). The CDR3 extends over 19 amino acids. The CDR3 spells CASSSGTSGRAGSYNEQFF. The CDR3 region has the DNA TGTGCCAGCAGTTCCGGGACTAGCGGGAGGGCCGGGTCCTACAATGAGCAGTTCTTC.